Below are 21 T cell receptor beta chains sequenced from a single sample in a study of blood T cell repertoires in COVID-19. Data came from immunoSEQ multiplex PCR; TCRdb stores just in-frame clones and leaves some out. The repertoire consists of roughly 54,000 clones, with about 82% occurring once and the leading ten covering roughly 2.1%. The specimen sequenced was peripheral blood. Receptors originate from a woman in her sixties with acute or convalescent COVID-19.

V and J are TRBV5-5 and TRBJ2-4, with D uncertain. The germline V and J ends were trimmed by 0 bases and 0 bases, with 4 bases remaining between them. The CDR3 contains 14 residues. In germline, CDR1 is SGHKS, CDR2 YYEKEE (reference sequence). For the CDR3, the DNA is TGTGCCAGCAGCTTGGTTCTAGCCAAAAACATTCAGTACTTC. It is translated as CASSLVLAKNIQYF.

CDR3 protein: CASGGRGNTEAFF. The CDR3 DNA is TGTGCCAGCGGAGGACGGGGGAACACTGAAGCTTTCTTT. J is TRBJ1-1 and V is TRBV7-9; no reliable D call. Trimming shortened V by 8 bases and J by 1 base, and 11 bases separated the two germline ends. Germline V gives CDR1 SEHNR, CDR2 FQNEAQ (reference sequence). CDR3 size: 13 residues.

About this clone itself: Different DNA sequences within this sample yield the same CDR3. The CDR3 spells CASRGRQVPYEQYF. The DNA for the CDR3 is TGTGCCAGCAGAGGTAGACAGGTGCCCTACGAGCAGTACTTC. The chain recombines TRBV6-5 with TRBJ2-7, with a possible D match to TRBD1 (6 bases). The germline V gene has CDR1 MNHEY and CDR2 SVGAGI. V lost 6 bases to trimming and J lost 2 bases, with 14 bases between them. This CDR3 has 14 amino acids.

Here the CDR3 DNA reads TGTGCCAGCAGTCCCGGACAGGTGAGGAACACCATATATTTT. Its protein is CASSPGQVRNTIYF. This chain uses TRBV28 with TRBJ1-3, with 7 bases lining up with TRBD1. The J segment lost 7 bases and the V segment lost 5 bases, leaving 8 bases of the junction unmatched. The germline CDR1 and CDR2 sequences are MDHEN and SYDVKM. The CDR3 sequence is 14 residues long.

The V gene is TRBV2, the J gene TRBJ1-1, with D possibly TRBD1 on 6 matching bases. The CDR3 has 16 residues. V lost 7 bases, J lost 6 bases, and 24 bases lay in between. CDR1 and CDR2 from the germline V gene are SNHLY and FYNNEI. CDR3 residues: CASNRERSGIYAEAFF. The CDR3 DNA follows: TGTGCCAGCAACAGGGAGAGGAGTGGGATCTACGCTGAAGCTTTCTTT. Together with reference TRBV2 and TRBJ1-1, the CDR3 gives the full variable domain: EPEVTQTPSHQVTQMGQEVILRCVPISNHLYFYWYRQILGQKVEFLVSFYNNEISEKSEIFDDQFSVERPDGSNFTLKIRSTKLEDSAMYFCASNRERSGIYAEAFFGQGTRLTVV.

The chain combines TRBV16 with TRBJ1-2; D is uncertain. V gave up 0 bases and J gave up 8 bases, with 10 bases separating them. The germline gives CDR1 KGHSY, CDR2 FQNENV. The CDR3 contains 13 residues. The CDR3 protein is CASSQSRERGYTF. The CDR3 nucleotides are TGTGCCAGCAGCCAATCAAGGGAGCGAGGCTACACCTTC.

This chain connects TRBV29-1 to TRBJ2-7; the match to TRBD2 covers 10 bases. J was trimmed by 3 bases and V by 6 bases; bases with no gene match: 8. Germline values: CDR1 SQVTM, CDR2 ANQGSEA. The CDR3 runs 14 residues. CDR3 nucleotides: TGCAGCGTCATTACTAGCGGGGCGTACTACGAGCAGTACTTC. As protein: CSVITSGAYYEQYF.

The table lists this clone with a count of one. The CDR3 nucleotides read TGTGCCAGCATTTCACGGGTGTACACTGAAGCTTTCTTT. As protein: CASISRVYTEAFF. V gene TRBV2 combines with J gene TRBJ1-1; the D is unclear. Deletions cut 7 bases from V and 3 bases from J, with 12 bases between. The CDR3 is made up of 13 amino acids. Germline V lookup: CDR1 SNHLY, CDR2 FYNNEI. The full variable domain, its missing parts supplied by reference TRBV2 and TRBJ1-1, is EPEVTQTPSHQVTQMGQEVILRCVPISNHLYFYWYRQILGQKVEFLVSFYNNEISEKSEIFDDQFSVERPDGSNFTLKIRSTKLEDSAMYFCASISRVYTEAFFGQGTRLTVV.

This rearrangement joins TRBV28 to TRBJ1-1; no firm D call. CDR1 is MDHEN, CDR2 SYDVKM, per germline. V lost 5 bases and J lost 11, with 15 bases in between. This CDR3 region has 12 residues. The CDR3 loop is CASSPPGPGAFF. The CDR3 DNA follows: TGTGCCAGCAGTCCCCCTGGCCCCGGGGCTTTCTTT.

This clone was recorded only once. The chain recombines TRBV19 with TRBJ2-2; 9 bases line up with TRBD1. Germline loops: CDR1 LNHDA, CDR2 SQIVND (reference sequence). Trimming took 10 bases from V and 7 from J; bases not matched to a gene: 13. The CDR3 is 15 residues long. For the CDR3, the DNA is TGTGCCATCTCTCCGGGACAGGGTCGCGGCGGGGAGCTGTTTTTT. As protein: CAISPGQGRGGELFF.

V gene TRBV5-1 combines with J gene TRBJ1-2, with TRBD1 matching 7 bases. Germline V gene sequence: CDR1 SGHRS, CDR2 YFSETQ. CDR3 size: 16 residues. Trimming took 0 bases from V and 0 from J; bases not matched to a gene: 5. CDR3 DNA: TGCGCCAGCAGCTTGGACCCACAGGGGACTAACTATGGCTACACCTTC. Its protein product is CASSLDPQGTNYGYTF.

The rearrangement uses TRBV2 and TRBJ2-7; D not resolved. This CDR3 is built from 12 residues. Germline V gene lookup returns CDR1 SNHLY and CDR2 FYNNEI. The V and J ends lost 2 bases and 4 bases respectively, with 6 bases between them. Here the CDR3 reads CASSESRYEQYF. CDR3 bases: TGTGCCAGCAGTGAATCGCGATACGAGCAGTACTTC.

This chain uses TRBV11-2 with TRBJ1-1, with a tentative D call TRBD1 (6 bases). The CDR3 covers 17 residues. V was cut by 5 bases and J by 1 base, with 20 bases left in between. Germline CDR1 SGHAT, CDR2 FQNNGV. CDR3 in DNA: TGTGCCAGCAGCCAGGGCACAGGGAGTTACCGGAACACTGAAGCTTTCTTT. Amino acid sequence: CASSQGTGSYRNTEAFF.

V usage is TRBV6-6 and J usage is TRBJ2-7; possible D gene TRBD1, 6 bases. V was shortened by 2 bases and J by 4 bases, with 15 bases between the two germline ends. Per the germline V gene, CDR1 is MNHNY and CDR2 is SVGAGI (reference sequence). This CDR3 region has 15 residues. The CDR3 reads CASSYDLGGGYEQYF. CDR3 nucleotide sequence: TGTGCCAGCAGTTACGATTTAGGGGGTGGATACGAGCAGTACTTC.

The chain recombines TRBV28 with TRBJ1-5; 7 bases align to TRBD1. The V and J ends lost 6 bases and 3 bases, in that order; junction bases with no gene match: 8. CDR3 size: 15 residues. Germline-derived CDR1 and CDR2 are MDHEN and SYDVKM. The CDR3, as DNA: TGTGCCAGCAGCTCACGGACAGGCGTCAATCAGCCCCAGCATTTT. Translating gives CASSSRTGVNQPQHF.

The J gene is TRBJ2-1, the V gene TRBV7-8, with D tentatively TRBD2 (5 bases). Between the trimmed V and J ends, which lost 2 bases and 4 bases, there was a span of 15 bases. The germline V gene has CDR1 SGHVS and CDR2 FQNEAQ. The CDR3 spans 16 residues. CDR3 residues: CASSLSRVLRYNEQFF. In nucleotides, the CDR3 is TGTGCCAGCAGCTTATCGCGGGTTCTAAGGTACAATGAGCAGTTCTTC.

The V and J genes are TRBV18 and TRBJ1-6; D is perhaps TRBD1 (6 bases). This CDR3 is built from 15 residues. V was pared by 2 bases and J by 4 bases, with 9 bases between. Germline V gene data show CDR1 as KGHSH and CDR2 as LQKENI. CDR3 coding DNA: TGTGCCAGCTCACCAAGGCAGGGGTATAATTCACCCCTCCACTTT. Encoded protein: CASSPRQGYNSPLHF.

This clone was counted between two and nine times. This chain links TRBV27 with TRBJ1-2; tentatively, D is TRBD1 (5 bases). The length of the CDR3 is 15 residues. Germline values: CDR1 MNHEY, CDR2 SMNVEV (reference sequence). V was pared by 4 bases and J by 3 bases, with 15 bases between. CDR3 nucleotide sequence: TGTGCCAGCAGTTATGGGGCAGGGATCGACTATGGCTACACCTTC. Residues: CASSYGAGIDYGYTF.

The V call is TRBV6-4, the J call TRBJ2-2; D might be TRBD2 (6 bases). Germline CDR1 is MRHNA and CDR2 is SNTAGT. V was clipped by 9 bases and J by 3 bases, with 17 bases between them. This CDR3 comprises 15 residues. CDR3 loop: CAREGGNRYTGELFF. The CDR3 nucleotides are TGTGCCAGAGAGGGAGGCAATAGGTACACCGGGGAGCTGTTTTTT.

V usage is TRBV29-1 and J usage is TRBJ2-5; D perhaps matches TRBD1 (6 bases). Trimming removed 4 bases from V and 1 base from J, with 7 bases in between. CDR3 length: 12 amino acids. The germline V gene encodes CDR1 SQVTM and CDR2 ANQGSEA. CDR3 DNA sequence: TGCAGCGTTGGACAGGCCCAAGAGACCCAGTACTTC. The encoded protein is CSVGQAQETQYF. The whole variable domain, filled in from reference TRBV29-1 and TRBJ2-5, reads SAVISQKPSRDICQRGTSLTIQCQVDSQVTMMFWYRQQPGQSLTLIATANQGSEATYESGFVIDKFPISRPNLTFSTLTVSNMSPEDSSIYLCSVGQAQETQYFGPGTRLLVL.

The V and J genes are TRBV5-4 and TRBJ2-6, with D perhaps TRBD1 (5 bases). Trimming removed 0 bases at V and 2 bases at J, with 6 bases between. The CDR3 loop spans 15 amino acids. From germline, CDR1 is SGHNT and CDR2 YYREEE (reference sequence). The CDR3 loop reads CASSLVGAGANVLTF. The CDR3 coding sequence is TGTGCCAGCAGCTTGGTAGGGGCTGGGGCCAACGTCCTGACTTTC.